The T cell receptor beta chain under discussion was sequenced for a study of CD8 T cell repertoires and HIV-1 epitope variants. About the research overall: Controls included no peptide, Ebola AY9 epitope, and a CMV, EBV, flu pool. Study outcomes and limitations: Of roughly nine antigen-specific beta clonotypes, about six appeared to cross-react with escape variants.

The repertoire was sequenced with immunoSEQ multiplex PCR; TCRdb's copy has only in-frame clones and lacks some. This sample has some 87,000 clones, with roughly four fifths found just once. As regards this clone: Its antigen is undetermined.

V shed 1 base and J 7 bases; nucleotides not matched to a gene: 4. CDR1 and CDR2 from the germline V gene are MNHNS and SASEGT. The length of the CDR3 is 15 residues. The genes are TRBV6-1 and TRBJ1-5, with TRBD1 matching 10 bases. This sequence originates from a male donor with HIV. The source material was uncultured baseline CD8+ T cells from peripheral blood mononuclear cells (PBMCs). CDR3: CASSEVGQGRQPQHF. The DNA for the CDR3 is TGTGCCAGCAGTGAAGTGGGACAGGGGAGGCAGCCCCAGCATTTT.